The clone carrying this T cell receptor (beta chain) has a single count. TCRdb's copy holds only in-frame clones and misses some; the assay was immunoSEQ multiplex PCR. The top ten hold 0.75% to 0.9% of the sample, which has over 450,000 clones, nearly 90% seen once. This entry belongs to a study of blood T cell repertoires in COVID-19. In the study overall: Sources were T cells, B-cell-depleted T cells, or PBMCs; the material itself was cDNA or gDNA.

CDR1 SGHTA and CDR2 FQGNSA come from the germline V gene. The V end was cut by 5 bases, the J end by 11 bases, with 18 bases between. The CDR3 is made up of 13 amino acids. The chain couples TRBV7-2 to TRBJ1-1; D is ambiguous. The TCR comes from a man between 18 and 35 years old with COVID-19, enrolled during active disease. The sequenced sample consisted of peripheral blood. CDR3 residues: CASSTYLQSYAFF. In DNA form, the CDR3 reads TGTGCCAGCAGCACCTATCTACAGAGTTACGCTTTCTTT.